What follows are 14 T cell receptor beta chains derived from one specimen sequenced in a study of blood T cell repertoires in COVID-19. TCRdb keeps only in-frame clones here, not all; method: immunoSEQ multiplex PCR. The data hold 210,000 or so clones, with 85% to 90% observed a single time. The sample was peripheral blood. These receptors came from a man aged 50 to 59 with acute or convalescent COVID-19.

V gene TRBV19 combines with J gene TRBJ1-5; a possible D gene is TRBD1 (6 bases). The germline V gene encodes CDR1 LNHDA and CDR2 SQIVND (reference sequence). This CDR3 has 14 amino acids. The V and J ends lost 4 bases and 2 bases respectively, with 9 bases between them. CDR3 in amino acids: CASSTHRGNQPQHF. CDR3 sequence (DNA): TGTGCCAGTAGTACTCACAGGGGCAATCAGCCCCAGCATTTT.

This chain uses TRBV6-1 with TRBJ2-7; maybe TRBD1 (6 bases). The length of the CDR3 is 17 residues. CDR1 and CDR2 from the germline V gene are MNHNS and SASEGT. The germline V and J ends were trimmed by 0 bases and 0 bases, with 15 bases remaining between them. This CDR3 reads CASSEALPGVRSYEQYF. As DNA, the CDR3 is TGTGCCAGCAGTGAAGCGCTTCCAGGGGTGCGCTCCTACGAGCAGTACTTC.

The chain links TRBV29-1 to TRBJ1-1; 7 bases are a match to TRBD1. CDR3 length: 13 amino acids. The ends lost 4 bases at V and 4 bases at J; junction bases unmatched: 6. Per germline, CDR1 SQVTM and CDR2 ANQGSEA. Here the CDR3 reads CSVGRQGGTEAFF. CDR3 bases: TGCAGCGTTGGCCGCCAGGGGGGCACTGAAGCTTTCTTT. The variable domain in full, completed from reference TRBV29-1 and TRBJ1-1, reads SAVISQKPSRDICQRGTSLTIQCQVDSQVTMMFWYRQQPGQSLTLIATANQGSEATYESGFVIDKFPISRPNLTFSTLTVSNMSPEDSSIYLCSVGRQGGTEAFFGQGTRLTVV.

This chain uses TRBV4-1 with TRBJ1-2; D unclear. CDR1 is MGHRA and CDR2 is YSYEKL in the germline V gene. The CDR3 spans 14 residues. Trimming removed 1 base at V and 7 bases at J, with 13 bases between. The CDR3 nucleotides are TGCGCCAGCAGCCAAGCGGCAGGAAAAGGTGGCTACACCTTC. It specifies CASSQAAGKGGYTF.

The chain combines TRBV2 with TRBJ1-5; unclear D gene. Trimming shortened V by 8 bases and J by 4 bases, and 12 bases separated the two germline ends. The germline gives CDR1 SNHLY, CDR2 FYNNEI. CDR3 size: 13 residues. The CDR3 loop reads CASRGPGNQPQHF. The CDR3 nucleotides read TGTGCCAGCCGAGGACCGGGGAATCAGCCCCAGCATTTT.

This chain joins TRBV5-1 and TRBJ1-5; 7 bases are a match to TRBD1. Germline-derived CDR1 and CDR2 are SGHRS and YFSETQ. The CDR3 consists of 15 residues. The V segment lost 5 bases and the J segment 0 bases; nucleotides outside the gene matches: 5. CDR3 in amino acids: CASRLGQNSNQPQHF. The DNA of the CDR3 is TGCGCCAGCAGACTGGGACAGAATAGCAATCAGCCCCAGCATTTT.

V usage is TRBV5-6 and J usage is TRBJ1-1, with 8 bases fitting TRBD1. The CDR3 is 17 amino acids. Germline V CDR1 and CDR2: SGHDT, YYEEEE. V shed 1 base, J shed 2 bases, and the junction held 10 bases outside the gene matches. CDR3 protein: CASSLMQVDRANTEAFF. The DNA for the CDR3 is TGTGCCAGCAGCTTGATGCAAGTGGACAGGGCAAACACTGAAGCTTTCTTT.

This clone was observed once. The chain employs TRBV3-1 (or the pseudogene TRBV3-2) and TRBJ1-1, with TRBD1 matching over 7 bases. Trimming removed 3 bases from V and 8 bases from J; junction bases left unmatched: 3. This CDR3 is 12 amino acids long. Germline-derived CDR1 and CDR2 are LGHDT and YNNKEL (reference sequence). The CDR3 region is CASSQLTGEAFF. CDR3 DNA: TGTGCCAGCAGCCAGTTGACAGGGGAAGCTTTCTTT.

This chain uses TRBV10-2 with TRBJ1-2; D is possibly TRBD1 (6 bases). The CDR3 totals 12 residues. Germline CDR1 is WSHSY and CDR2 is SAAADI. V shed 2 bases and J shed 7 bases, with 8 bases lying between them. This CDR3 is CASSETGTGYTF. The CDR3 DNA reads as TGCGCCAGCAGTGAGACAGGGACTGGCTACACCTTC.

This chain links TRBV9 with TRBJ2-2; D is unclear. CDR1 and CDR2 (germline): SGDLS, YYNGEE. The CDR3 covers 14 residues. The V gene lost 6 bases and the J gene lost 6 bases, with 15 bases spanning the gap. CDR3 nucleotide sequence: TGTGCCAGCACACCCCTTAGTTCGTCCGGGGAGCTGTTTTTT. Translating gives CASTPLSSSGELFF.

The gene calls are TRBV10-2 and TRBJ1-5; 8 bases agree with TRBD1. The CDR3 has 15 residues. Germline values: CDR1 WSHSY, CDR2 SAAADI. V gave up 5 bases and J gave up 4 bases; unmatched junction bases: 7. CDR3 in amino acids: CASSSGTGWNQPQHF. The CDR3 DNA follows: TGCGCCAGCAGTTCCGGGACAGGTTGGAATCAGCCCCAGCATTTT.

The sample holds one count of this clone. V is TRBV29-1 and J is TRBJ2-1, with TRBD2 matching over 7 bases. CDR3 length: 14 residues. The germline V gene encodes CDR1 SQVTM and CDR2 ANQGSEA. V lost 6 bases and J lost 8; bases outside the gene matches: 13. The CDR3, as DNA: TGCAGCGTCCAAGCGGGGCACCCGAGGGATGAGCAGTTCTTC. Translation gives CSVQAGHPRDEQFF.

The J gene is TRBJ1-2, the V gene TRBV5-1, with D possibly TRBD1 on 6 matching bases. This CDR3 spans 16 amino acids. The V gene's germline CDR1 is SGHRS and CDR2 YFSETQ. Trimming pared 4 bases from V and 8 bases from J, leaving 24 bases between. The CDR3 loop is CASSAGTTMDTGGYTF. The CDR3 bases are TGCGCCAGCAGCGCCGGGACAACGATGGACACGGGGGGCTACACCTTC.

Points on this clone: The sample holds other DNA sequences that translate to the same CDR3. The gene calls are TRBV5-1 and TRBJ1-2, with 7 bases that match TRBD1. The V gene's germline CDR1 is SGHRS and CDR2 YFSETQ. CDR3 length: 13 residues. V lost 0 bases, J lost 8 bases, and 4 bases stayed unmatched. Here the CDR3 reads CASSLETGYGYTF. The CDR3 nucleotides are TGCGCCAGCAGCTTGGAGACAGGGTACGGCTACACCTTC. Supplemented by reference TRBV5-1 and TRBJ1-2, the full variable domain reads KAGVTQTPRYLIKTRGQQVTLSCSPISGHRSVSWYQQTPGQGLQFLFEYFSETQRNKGNFPGRFSGRQFSNSRSEMNVSTLELGDSALYLCASSLETGYGYTFGSGTRLTVV.